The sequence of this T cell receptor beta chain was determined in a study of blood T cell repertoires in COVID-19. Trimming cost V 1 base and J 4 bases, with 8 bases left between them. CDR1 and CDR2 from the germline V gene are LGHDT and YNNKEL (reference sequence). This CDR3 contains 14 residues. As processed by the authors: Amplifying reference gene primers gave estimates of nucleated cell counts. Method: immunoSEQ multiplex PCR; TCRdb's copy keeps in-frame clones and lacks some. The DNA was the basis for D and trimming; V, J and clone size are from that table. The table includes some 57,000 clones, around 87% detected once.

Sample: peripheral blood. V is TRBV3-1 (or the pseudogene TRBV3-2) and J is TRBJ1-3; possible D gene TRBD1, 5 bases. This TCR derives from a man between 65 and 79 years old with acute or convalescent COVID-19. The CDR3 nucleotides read TGTGCCAGCAGCCAAGTTCCAGGGGGAAACACCATATATTTT. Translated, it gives CASSQVPGGNTIYF.